These T cell receptor beta chains were read from a single sample in a study of Ad26.COV2.S vaccination and SARS-CoV-2 variants. Method: immunoSEQ multiplex PCR; TCRdb's copy keeps in-frame clones and lacks some. This sample has roughly 300,000 clones, with more than 85% found just once. The sample was peripheral blood, taken in a trial of Ad26.COV2.S vaccine versus placebo. Receptor source: a person between 18 and 65 years old who received the Ad26.COV2.S COVID-19 vaccine or a placebo. Both conserved end residues are part of each CDR3. A D gene is named only where the DNA matches it firmly. Clone sizes are given selectively: once, few, many, or a class where the clone is expanded.

j_gene,abundance,d_gene,v_gene,CDR3nt,CDR3aa
TRBJ1-1,.,.,TRBV4-1,TGCGCCAGCAGCCAAGGCATGACAGTACTGAACACTGAAGCTTTCTTT,CASSQGMTVLNTEAFF
TRBJ1-1,.,.,TRBV5-6,TGTGCCAGCAGCTTGAGAGGCGGGAACACTGAAGCTTTCTTT,CASSLRGGNTEAFF
TRBJ1-1,.,.,TRBV18,TGTGCCAGCTCCCGGGACGGTAACACTGAAGCTTTCTTT,CASSRDGNTEAFF
TRBJ2-1,.,.,TRBV5-8,TGTGCCAGCAGCTACCGGGTCGGAGAGCAGTTCTTC,CASSYRVGEQFF
TRBJ2-3,.,TRBD2,TRBV19,TGTGCCAGTAGTAATCGCCTAGCGGGGGTAACAGATACGCAGTATTTT,CASSNRLAGVTDTQYF
TRBJ2-2,.,TRBD2,TRBV7-9,TGTGCCAGCAGCCCCCGTGAGGGAGGGGACACCGGGGAGCTGTTTTTT,CASSPREGGDTGELFF
TRBJ2-1,.,TRBD2,TRBV7-9,TGTGCCAGCAGCTTTACGACTAGCGGGGGCCTCCATGGGTCCAATGAGCAGTTCTTC,CASSFTTSGGLHGSNEQFF
TRBJ2-3,.,TRBD1,TRBV5-8,TGTGCCAGCAGCGGGGGACAGACCACAGATACGCAGTATTTT,CASSGGQTTDTQYF
TRBJ2-3,.,.,TRBV10-1,TGCGCCAGCAGTGATCAGGGACGGAGCACAGATACGCAGTATTTT,CASSDQGRSTDTQYF
TRBJ1-4,.,.,TRBV3-1/TRBV3-2,TGTGCCAGCAGCCAAGATCATGCAACTAATGAAAAACTGTTTTTT,CASSQDHATNEKLFF
TRBJ2-5,.,TRBD1,TRBV7-9,TGTGCCAGCAGCTTAGTGTTGGGACAGGCGCAAGAGACCCAGTACTTC,CASSLVLGQAQETQYF
TRBJ2-3,.,TRBD1,TRBV24-1,TGTGCCACCAGTGACTCGGGACAGGGTGCCCCAGATACGCAGTATTTT,CATSDSGQGAPDTQYF
TRBJ2-7,.,TRBD1,TRBV9,TGTGCCAGCAGCCCTCGGGACAGCGCAAAATACGAGCAGTACTTC,CASSPRDSAKYEQYF
TRBJ1-5,.,.,TRBV11-2,TGTGCCAGCAGCGCCTTTCCGGGAGGCCATCAGCCCCAGCATTTT,CASSAFPGGHQPQHF
TRBJ1-4,.,.,TRBV5-6,TGTGCCAGCAGCTTGGCCGGGGCCAGTGAAAAACTGTTTTTT,CASSLAGASEKLFF
TRBJ1-1,.,TRBD1,TRBV9,TGTGCCAGCAGCGTAGCTTCAGGGGGCTTCACTGAAGCTTTCTTT,CASSVASGGFTEAFF
TRBJ2-7,.,.,TRBV5-6,TGTGCCAGCAGCACCTACAGGGTCGGCGGATCCTACGAGCAGTACTTC,CASSTYRVGGSYEQYF
TRBJ1-2,.,TRBD1,TRBV29-1,TGCAGCATACAGGGGGGTTACTATGGCTACACCTTC,CSIQGGYYGYTF
TRBJ2-1,.,.,TRBV18,TGTGCCAGCTCACCCCAGACTAGTAACTCCTACAATGAGCAGTTCTTC,CASSPQTSNSYNEQFF
TRBJ2-1,.,TRBD2,TRBV5-5,TGTGCCAGCAGCTTGGCTAGCGGGGACTCCTACAATGAGCAGTTCTTC,CASSLASGDSYNEQFF
TRBJ2-7,.,TRBD1,TRBV5-4,TGTGCCAGCAGCCAATGGACAGGGGCGGACGAGCAGTACTTC,CASSQWTGADEQYF
TRBJ2-3,.,.,TRBV5-1,TGCGCCAGCAGCTTTCCCGACCAGGGTCGATCAGATACGCAGTATTTT,CASSFPDQGRSDTQYF
TRBJ2-7,.,TRBD2,TRBV10-1,TGCGCCAGCAGCCTTGAGCGGGGGGACGAGCAGTACTTC,CASSLERGDEQYF
TRBJ1-1,.,.,TRBV18,TGTGCCAGCTCAACCGCCAGGGCTGAGGGGGACACTGAAGCTTTCTTT,CASSTARAEGDTEAFF
TRBJ2-1,.,TRBD2,TRBV4-1,TGCGCCAGCAGCCAAGGGCGGCTAGCGGGGGGTCCCCACAATGAGCAGTTCTTC,CASSQGRLAGGPHNEQFF
TRBJ1-6,few,TRBD1,TRBV6-2/TRBV6-3,TGTGCCAGCAGTTACCTCGGCGGGACAGGGGGCCTTAATTCACCCCTCCACTTT,CASSYLGGTGGLNSPLHF
TRBJ2-2,.,.,TRBV5-8,TGTGCCAGCAGCTTGCTGAACACCGGGGAGCTGTTTTTT,CASSLLNTGELFF